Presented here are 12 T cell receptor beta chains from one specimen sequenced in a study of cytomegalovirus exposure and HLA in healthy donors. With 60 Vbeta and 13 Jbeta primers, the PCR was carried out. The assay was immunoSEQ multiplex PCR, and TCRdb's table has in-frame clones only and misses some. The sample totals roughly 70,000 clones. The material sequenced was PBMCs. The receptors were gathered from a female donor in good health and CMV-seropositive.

The CDR3 protein is CASSIQQGDSSPLHF. The CDR3 DNA reads TGTGCCAGTAGTATTCAACAGGGGGATTCGTCACCCCTCCACTTT. This chain joins TRBV19 and TRBJ1-6; TRBD1 matches 8 bases. The J segment lost 10 bases and the V segment lost 3 bases, leaving 8 bases of the junction unmatched. The V gene's germline CDR1 is LNHDA and CDR2 SQIVND (reference sequence). The CDR3 sequence is 15 residues long. Variable domain in full (rest from reference TRBV19 and TRBJ1-6): DGGITQSPKYLFRKEGQNVTLSCEQNLNHDAMYWYRQDPGQGLRLIYYSQIVNDFQKGDIAEGYSVSREKKESFPLTVTSAQKNPTAFYLCASSIQQGDSSPLHFGNGTRLTVT.

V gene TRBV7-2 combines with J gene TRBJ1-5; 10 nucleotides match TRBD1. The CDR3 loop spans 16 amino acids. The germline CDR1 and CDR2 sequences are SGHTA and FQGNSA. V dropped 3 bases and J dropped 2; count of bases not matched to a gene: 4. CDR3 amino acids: CASSFLTGGGNQPQHF. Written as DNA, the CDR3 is TGTGCCAGCAGCTTTTTGACAGGGGGCGGCAATCAGCCCCAGCATTTT.

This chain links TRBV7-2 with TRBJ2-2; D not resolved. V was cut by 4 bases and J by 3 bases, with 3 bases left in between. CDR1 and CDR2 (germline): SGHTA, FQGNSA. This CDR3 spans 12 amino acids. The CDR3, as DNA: TGTGCCAGCAGCTACTACACCGGGGAGCTGTTTTTT. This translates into CASSYYTGELFF.

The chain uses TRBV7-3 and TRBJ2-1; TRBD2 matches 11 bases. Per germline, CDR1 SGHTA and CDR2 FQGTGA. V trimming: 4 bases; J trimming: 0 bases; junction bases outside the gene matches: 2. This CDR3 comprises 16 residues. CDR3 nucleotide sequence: TGTGCCAGCAGCTACACTAGCGGGAGCTCCTACAATGAGCAGTTCTTC. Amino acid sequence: CASSYTSGSSYNEQFF. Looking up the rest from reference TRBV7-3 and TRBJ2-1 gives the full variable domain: GAGVSQTPSNKVTEKGKYVELRCDPISGHTALYWYRQSLGQGPEFLIYFQGTGAADDSGLPNDRFFAVRPEGSVSTLKIQRTERGDSAVYLCASSYTSGSSYNEQFFGPGTRLTVL.

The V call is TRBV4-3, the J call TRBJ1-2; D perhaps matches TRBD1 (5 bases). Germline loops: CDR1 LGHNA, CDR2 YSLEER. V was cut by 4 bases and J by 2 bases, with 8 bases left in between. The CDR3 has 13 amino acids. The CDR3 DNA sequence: TGCGCCAGCAGCCCGAGGACAAACTATGGCTACACCTTC. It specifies CASSPRTNYGYTF.

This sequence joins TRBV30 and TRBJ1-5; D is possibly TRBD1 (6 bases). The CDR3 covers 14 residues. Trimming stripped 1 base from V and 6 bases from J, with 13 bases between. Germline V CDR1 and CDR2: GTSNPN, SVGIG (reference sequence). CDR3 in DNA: TGTGCCTGGAGTGCCGGGGGGGGGCCTCAGCCCCAGCATTTT. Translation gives CAWSAGGGPQPQHF. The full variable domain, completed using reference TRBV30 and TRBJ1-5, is SQTIHQWPATLVQPVGSPLSLECTVEGTSNPNLYWYRQAAGRGLQLLFYSVGIGQISSEVPQNLSASRPQDRQFILSSKKLLLSDSGFYLCAWSAGGGPQPQHFGDGTRLSIL.

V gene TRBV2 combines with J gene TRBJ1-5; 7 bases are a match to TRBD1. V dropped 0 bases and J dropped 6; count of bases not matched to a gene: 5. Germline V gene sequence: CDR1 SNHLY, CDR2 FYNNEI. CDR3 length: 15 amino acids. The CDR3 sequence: CASSEALQGGQPQHF. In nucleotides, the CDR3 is TGTGCCAGCAGTGAAGCGCTTCAGGGGGGTCAGCCCCAGCATTTT.

The CDR3 is CASSQDATGFSGNTIYF. CDR3 coding DNA: TGTGCCAGCAGCCAAGATGCGACAGGGTTCTCTGGAAACACCATATATTTT. This rearrangement joins TRBV4-2 to TRBJ1-3; 7 nucleotides agree with TRBD1. CDR3 length: 17 amino acids. V lost 0 bases, J lost 0 bases, and 5 bases stayed unmatched. The germline V gene has CDR1 LGHNA and CDR2 YNFKEQ.

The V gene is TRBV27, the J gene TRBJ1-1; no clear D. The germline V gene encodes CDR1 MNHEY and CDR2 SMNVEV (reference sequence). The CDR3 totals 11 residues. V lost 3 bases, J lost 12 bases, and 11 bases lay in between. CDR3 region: CASSFESETFF. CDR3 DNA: TGTGCCAGCAGTTTTGAGAGCGAGACTTTCTTT.

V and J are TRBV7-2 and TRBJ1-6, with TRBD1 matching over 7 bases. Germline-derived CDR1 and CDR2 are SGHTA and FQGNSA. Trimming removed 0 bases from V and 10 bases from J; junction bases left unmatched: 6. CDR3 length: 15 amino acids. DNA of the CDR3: TGTGCCAGCAGCTTAGCGACAGGGTTTGGGTCACCCCTCCACTTT. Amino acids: CASSLATGFGSPLHF.

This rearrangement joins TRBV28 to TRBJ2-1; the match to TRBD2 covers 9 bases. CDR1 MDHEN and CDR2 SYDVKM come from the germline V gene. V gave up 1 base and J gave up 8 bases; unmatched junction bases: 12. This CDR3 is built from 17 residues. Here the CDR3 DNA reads TGTGCCAGCAGTTTATTGTTCTCGCGGGAGGGCCTCCATGAGCAGTTCTTC. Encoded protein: CASSLLFSREGLHEQFF.

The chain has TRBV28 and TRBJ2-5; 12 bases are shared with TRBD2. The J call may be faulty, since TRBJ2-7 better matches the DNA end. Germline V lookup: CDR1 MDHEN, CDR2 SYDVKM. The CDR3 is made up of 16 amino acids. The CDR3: CASSPWTSGTLYEQYF. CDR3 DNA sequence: TGTGCCAGCAGTCCCTGGACTAGCGGGACACTCTACGAGCAGTACTTC.